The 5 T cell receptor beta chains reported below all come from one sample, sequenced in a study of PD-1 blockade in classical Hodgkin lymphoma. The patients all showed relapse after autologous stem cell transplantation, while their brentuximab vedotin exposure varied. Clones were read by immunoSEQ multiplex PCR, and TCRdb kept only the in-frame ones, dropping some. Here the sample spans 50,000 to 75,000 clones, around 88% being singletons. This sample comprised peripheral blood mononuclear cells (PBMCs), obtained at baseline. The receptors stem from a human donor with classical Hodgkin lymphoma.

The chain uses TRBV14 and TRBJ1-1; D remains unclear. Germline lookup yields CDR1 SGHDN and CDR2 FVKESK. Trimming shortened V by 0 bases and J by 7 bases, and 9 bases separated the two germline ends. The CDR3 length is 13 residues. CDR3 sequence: CASSQDLEFEAFF. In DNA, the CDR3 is TGTGCCAGCAGCCAAGATTTGGAATTTGAAGCTTTCTTT.

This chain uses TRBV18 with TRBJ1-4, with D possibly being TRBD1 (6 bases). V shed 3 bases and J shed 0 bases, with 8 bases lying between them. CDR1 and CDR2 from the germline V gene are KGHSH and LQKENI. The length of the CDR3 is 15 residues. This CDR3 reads CASSPRTATNEKLFF. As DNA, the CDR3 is TGTGCCAGCTCACCTAGGACAGCAACTAATGAAAAACTGTTTTTT.

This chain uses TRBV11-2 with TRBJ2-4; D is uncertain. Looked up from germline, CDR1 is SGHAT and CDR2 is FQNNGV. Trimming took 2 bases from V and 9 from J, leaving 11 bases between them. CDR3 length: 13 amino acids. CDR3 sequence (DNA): TGTGCCAGCAGCTTACACCCGGATAGCATTCAGTACTTC. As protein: CASSLHPDSIQYF.

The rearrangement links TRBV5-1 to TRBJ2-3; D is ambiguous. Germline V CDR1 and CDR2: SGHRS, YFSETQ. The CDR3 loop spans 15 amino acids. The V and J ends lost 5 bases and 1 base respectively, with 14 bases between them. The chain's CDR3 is CASSFSNPGTDTQYF. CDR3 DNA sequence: TGCGCCAGCAGTTTTTCCAACCCTGGCACAGATACGCAGTATTTT.

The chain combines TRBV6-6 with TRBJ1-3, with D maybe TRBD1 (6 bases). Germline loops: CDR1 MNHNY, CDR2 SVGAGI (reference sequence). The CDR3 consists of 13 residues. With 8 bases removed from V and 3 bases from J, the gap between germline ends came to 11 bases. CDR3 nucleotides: TGTGCCAGCCATCAGGGGTTTGGAAACACCATATATTTT. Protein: CASHQGFGNTIYF.